A selection of T cell receptor beta chains follows, all from one sample in a study of cytomegalovirus exposure and HLA in healthy donors. Assay: immunoSEQ multiplex PCR; the TCRdb copy retains only in-frame clones and omits some. This table holds 100,000 to 150,000 clones, around 83% found once. The sequencing input was PBMCs. Receptors were obtained from a human donor in good health. The CDR3 runs from the conserved cysteine through the conserved F or W. The D gene is left open where the match is weak. Clone size, where shown, is once, few, many, or a class for clones that have expanded.

.	.	TRBV11-2	TRBJ1-6	CASSLDVGRSENSPLHF	TGTGCCAGCAGCTTAGACGTAGGGAGGAGTGAGAATTCACCCCTCCACTTT
TRBD1	.	TRBV27	TRBJ1-2	CASSSQGVWGYTF	TGTGCCAGCAGTTCACAGGGGGTTTGGGGCTACACCTTC
.	.	TRBV6-5	TRBJ2-1	CASSSDSWAPAIF	TGTGCCAGCAGCTCGGACAGTTGGGCACCGGCGATCTTC
.	few	TRBV4-1	TRBJ1-1	CASSQIRGRNTEAFF	TGCGCCAGCAGCCAAATAAGGGGAAGGAACACTGAAGCTTTCTTT
TRBD2	.	TRBV29-1	TRBJ2-5	CSAGGTSGGKQETQYF	TGCAGCGCCGGAGGAACTAGCGGGGGTAAACAAGAGACCCAGTACTTC
.	.	TRBV6-1	TRBJ1-3	CASSEAVGQTGNTIYF	TGTGCCAGCAGTGAAGCCGTTGGGCAGACTGGAAACACCATATATTTT
.	few	TRBV6-5	TRBJ2-3	CASSYLEGDTQYF	TGTGCCAGCAGTTACTTGGAGGGTGATACGCAGTATTTT
.	.	TRBV4-1	TRBJ1-5	CASSPEGPNQPQHF	TGCGCCAGCAGCCCGGAGGGGCCCAATCAGCCCCAGCATTTT
.	.	TRBV5-4	TRBJ2-5	CASHLERGKETQYF	TGTGCCAGCCACCTGGAACGGGGGAAAGAGACCCAGTACTTC
TRBD1	.	TRBV19	TRBJ2-7	CASTPGTGGYEQYF	TGTGCCAGTACCCCCGGGACAGGGGGCTACGAGCAGTACTTC
TRBD1	.	TRBV13	TRBJ1-2	CASSLVGTGHYGYTF	TGTGCCAGCAGCTTAGTGGGGACAGGCCACTATGGCTACACCTTC
.	.	TRBV6-1	TRBJ2-1	CASKGVPYNEQFF	TGTGCCAGCAAGGGGGTTCCGTACAATGAGCAGTTCTTC
TRBD2	.	TRBV29-1	TRBJ2-1	CSAWGRGIEQFF	TGCAGCGCTTGGGGGAGGGGAATAGAGCAGTTCTTC
.	few	TRBV6-6	TRBJ1-1	CASSSGGQSMNTEAFF	TGTGCCAGCAGTTCCGGCGGACAGAGCATGAACACTGAAGCTTTCTTT
.	.	TRBV11-2	TRBJ2-7	CASSLHHPPGQTYEQYF	TGTGCCAGCAGCTTACACCACCCTCCCGGACAGACGTACGAGCAGTACTTC
.	.	TRBV27	TRBJ1-6	CASIFQENSPLHF	TGTGCCAGCATCTTCCAGGAAAATTCACCCCTCCACTTT
.	.	TRBV19	TRBJ2-5	CASSFPSQETQYF	TGTGCCAGTAGTTTCCCTTCCCAAGAGACCCAGTACTTC
.	.	TRBV2	TRBJ2-2	CASRYLLTSRDTGELFF	TGTGCCAGCAGGTATCTACTGACTAGTCGGGACACCGGGGAGCTGTTTTTT
.	.	TRBV9	TRBJ1-4	CASSVAGFPNEKLFF	TGTGCCAGCAGCGTTGCAGGGTTCCCAAATGAAAAACTGTTTTTT
.	.	TRBV25-1	TRBJ2-6	CASSELEDSGANVLTF	TGTGCCAGCAGTGAATTGGAGGACTCTGGGGCCAACGTCCTGACTTTC
.	.	TRBV9	TRBJ1-1	CASSVGERMGSHNTEAFF	TGTGCCAGCAGCGTAGGTGAAAGAATGGGCAGCCACAACACTGAAGCTTTCTTT
TRBD1	.	TRBV6-5	TRBJ2-7	CASSFGTEIIF	TGTGCCAGCAGTTTTGGGACAGAGATCATCTTC
TRBD1	few	TRBV6-5	TRBJ1-2	CASRDRGPGNYGYTF	TGTGCCAGCAGGGACAGGGGGCCAGGAAACTATGGCTACACCTTC
TRBD1	.	TRBV19	TRBJ1-5	CASSIKPGQGYQPQHF	TGTGCCAGTAGCATAAAACCGGGACAGGGGTATCAGCCCCAGCATTTT
.	.	TRBV11-3	TRBJ2-5	CASSLDRETQYF	TGTGCCAGCAGCTTAGATCGAGAGACCCAGTACTTC
.	few	TRBV4-2	TRBJ1-1	CASSPNSGVPEAFF	TGTGCCAGCAGCCCCAATTCAGGGGTCCCTGAAGCTTTCTTT
TRBD1	.	TRBV10-3	TRBJ2-7	CAIREQGYEQYF	TGTGCCATCAGAGAACAGGGGTACGAGCAGTACTTC
.	.	TRBV9	TRBJ2-3	CASSPDGGDTQYF	TGTGCCAGCAGCCCCGACGGGGGAGATACGCAGTATTTT
TRBD2	.	TRBV5-1	TRBJ2-3	CASSRSSGTDTQYF	TGCGCCAGCAGCCGCTCTAGCGGGACAGATACGCAGTATTTT
.	.	TRBV9	TRBJ1-2	CASSAGTLNYGYTF	TGTGCCAGCAGCGCAGGGACACTAAACTATGGCTACACCTTC
TRBD1	few	TRBV4-2	TRBJ1-2	CASSQGDRGGYGYTF	TGTGCCAGCAGCCAAGGTGACAGGGGGGGATATGGCTACACCTTC
TRBD1	.	TRBV5-3	TRBJ2-7	CARSPGGQGATYEQYF	TGTGCCAGAAGCCCGGGGGGACAGGGGGCCACCTACGAGCAGTACTTC
.	.	TRBV5-1	TRBJ2-5	CASSLRGIGGETQYF	TGCGCCAGCAGCTTACGGGGGATCGGAGGAGAGACCCAGTACTTC
TRBD1	.	TRBV29-1	TRBJ2-7	CSVRTGDSYEQYF	TGCAGCGTGCGGACAGGGGACTCCTACGAGCAGTACTTC
TRBD2	.	TRBV5-1	TRBJ2-1	CASSFVRAGGQRSSYNEQFF	TGCGCCAGCAGCTTCGTTAGAGCGGGGGGCCAGAGGAGCTCCTACAATGAGCAGTTCTTC
.	few	TRBV5-4	TRBJ2-7	CASSLGLEPSYEQYF	TGTGCCAGCAGCTTGGGGCTAGAACCCTCGTACGAGCAGTACTTC
.	.	TRBV5-1	TRBJ2-1	CASSFDNEQFF	TGCGCCAGCAGCTTCGACAATGAGCAGTTCTTC
.	.	TRBV29-1	TRBJ2-1	CSVTGHEQFF	TGCAGCGTTACAGGGCACGAGCAGTTCTTC
.	.	TRBV27	TRBJ1-1	CASRQKGALINTEAFF	TGTGCCAGCAGGCAGAAAGGAGCTCTTATAAACACTGAAGCTTTCTTT
.	.	TRBV14	TRBJ1-1	CASSQDTYTLRPEAFF	TGTGCCAGCAGCCAAGATACCTATACCCTCCGCCCTGAAGCTTTCTTT
TRBD2	.	TRBV11-2	TRBJ2-1	CASSSPRGAYNEQFF	TGTGCCAGCAGCAGCCCTCGGGGGGCCTACAATGAGCAGTTCTTC
.	.	TRBV5-3	TRBJ2-7	CARRFQGCVREQYF	TGTGCCAGAAGATTCCAGGGGTGTGTTCGGGAGCAGTACTTC
TRBD1	few	TRBV5-1	TRBJ2-7	CASSMGQGGYEQYF	TGCGCCAGCAGCATGGGACAGGGAGGATACGAGCAGTACTTC
.	.	TRBV2	TRBJ2-2	CASSEATGAGELFF	TGTGCCAGCAGTGAAGCGACGGGGGCCGGGGAGCTGTTTTTT
TRBD2	.	TRBV4-1	TRBJ2-1	CASSRRTSGENYNEQFF	TGCGCCAGCAGCCGTCGGACTAGCGGGGAGAACTACAATGAGCAGTTCTTC
TRBD2	.	TRBV11-2	TRBJ2-3	CATKSGGSTDTQYF	TGTGCCACCAAGAGCGGGGGAAGCACAGATACGCAGTATTTT
TRBD2	.	TRBV28	TRBJ2-7	CASSTTSGGNEQYF	TGTGCCAGCAGTACGACTAGCGGGGGCAACGAGCAGTACTTC
TRBD1	once	TRBV6-5	TRBJ1-5	CASSTRQGIKPQHF	TGTGCCAGCAGTACACGACAGGGGATTAAGCCCCAGCATTTT
.	few	TRBV5-6	TRBJ1-5	CASSLGGRSNQPQHF	TGTGCCAGCAGCTTGGGAGGGAGAAGCAATCAGCCCCAGCATTTT
TRBD1	.	TRBV2	TRBJ1-3	CASSVSPNTSGQGFNTIYF	TGTGCCAGCAGTGTGTCCCCTAACACCTCGGGACAGGGTTTCAACACCATATATTTT
TRBD1	once	TRBV19	TRBJ1-5	CASSADRVSNQPQHF	TGTGCCAGTAGTGCCGACAGGGTTAGCAATCAGCCCCAGCATTTT
TRBD1	.	TRBV5-1	TRBJ1-2	CASSSSGGYGYTF	TGCGCCAGCAGCTCTTCAGGGGGCTATGGCTACACCTTC
.	.	TRBV27	TRBJ2-2	CASSPRYAGELFF	TGTGCCAGCAGTCCCCGGTACGCCGGGGAGCTGTTTTTT
.	.	TRBV11-3	TRBJ2-7	CASSPGGEYLYEQYF	TGTGCCAGCAGCCCCGGCGGGGAATACTTATACGAGCAGTACTTC
.	once	TRBV19	TRBJ2-1	CASSAKSTARNEQFF	TGTGCCAGTAGTGCAAAGTCGACAGCCAGGAATGAGCAGTTCTTC
.	.	TRBV9	TRBJ2-2	CASSPQGTSYTGELFF	TGTGCCAGCAGCCCCCAGGGGACCTCGTACACCGGGGAGCTGTTTTTT
TRBD1	few	TRBV6-1	TRBJ2-1	CASSEQPGQDNEQFF	TGTGCCAGCAGTGAACAGCCGGGACAGGACAATGAGCAGTTCTTC